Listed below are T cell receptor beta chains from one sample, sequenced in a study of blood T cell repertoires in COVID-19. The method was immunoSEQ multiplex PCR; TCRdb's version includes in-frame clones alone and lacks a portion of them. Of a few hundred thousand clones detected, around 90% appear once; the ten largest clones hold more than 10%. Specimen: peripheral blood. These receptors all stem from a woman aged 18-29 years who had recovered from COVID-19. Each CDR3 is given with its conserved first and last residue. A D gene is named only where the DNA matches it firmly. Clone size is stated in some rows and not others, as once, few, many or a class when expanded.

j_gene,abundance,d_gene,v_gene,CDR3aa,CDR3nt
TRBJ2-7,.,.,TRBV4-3,CASSQGPREQYF,TGCGCCAGCAGCCAAGGGCCAAGAGAGCAGTACTTC
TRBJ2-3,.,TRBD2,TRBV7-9,CASSFGLAGDPSTDTQYF,TGTGCCAGCAGCTTTGGGCTAGCGGGGGACCCTAGCACAGATACGCAGTATTTT
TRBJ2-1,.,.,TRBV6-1,CASSEQPGISSYNEQFF,TGTGCCAGCAGTGAGCAACCAGGGATCAGCTCCTACAATGAGCAGTTCTTC
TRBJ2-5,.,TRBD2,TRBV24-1,CATSDPRTSGRGGEETQYF,TGTGCCACCAGTGATCCAAGGACTAGCGGGAGAGGGGGGGAAGAGACCCAGTACTTC
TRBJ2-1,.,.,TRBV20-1,CSAFRDEQFF,TGCAGTGCTTTTAGAGATGAGCAGTTCTTC
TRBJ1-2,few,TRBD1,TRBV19,CASSPRGQGARGYTF,TGTGCCAGTAGTCCTCGAGGACAGGGGGCGCGAGGCTACACCTTC
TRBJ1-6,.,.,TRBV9,CASSPQGLENSPLHF,TGTGCCAGCAGCCCCCAGGGGCTTGAGAATTCACCCCTCCACTTT
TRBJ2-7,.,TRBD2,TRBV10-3,CAISDRLANEQYF,TGTGCCATCAGTGATCGACTAGCGAACGAGCAGTACTTC
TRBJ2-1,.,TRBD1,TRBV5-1,CASSIGQGYSEQFF,TGCGCCAGCAGTATAGGACAGGGGTATAGTGAGCAGTTCTTC
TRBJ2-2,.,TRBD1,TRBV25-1,CASRDRGNTGELFF,TGTGCCAGCAGAGACAGGGGGAACACCGGGGAGCTGTTTTTT
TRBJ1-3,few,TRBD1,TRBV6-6,CASSPGGAKYSGNTIYF,TGTGCCAGCAGTCCAGGGGGTGCCAAATACTCTGGAAACACCATATATTTT
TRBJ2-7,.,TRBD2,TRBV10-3,CAISESRGGGSYEQYF,TGTGCCATCAGTGAGTCGCGGGGCGGGGGCTCCTACGAGCAGTACTTC
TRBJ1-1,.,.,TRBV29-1,CSVSYYTEAFF,TGCAGCGTTTCGTATTACACTGAAGCTTTCTTT
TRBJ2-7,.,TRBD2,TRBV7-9,CASSLWGGASEQYF,TGTGCCAGCAGCTTATGGGGGGGAGCATCGGAGCAGTACTTC
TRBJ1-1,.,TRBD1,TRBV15,CATSRAYLTGVGTEAFF,TGTGCCACCAGCAGAGCCTATTTGACAGGGGTCGGCACTGAAGCTTTCTTT
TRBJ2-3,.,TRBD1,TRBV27,CASSLSGTGGTDTQYF,TGTGCCAGCAGTTTATCCGGGACAGGCGGCACAGATACGCAGTATTTT
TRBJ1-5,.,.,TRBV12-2,CASRHRGQGVMSNQPQHF,TGTGCAAGTCGCCATCGGGGACAGGGAGTTATGAGCAATCAGCCCCAGCATTTT
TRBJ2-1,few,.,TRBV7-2,CASSLTSVRSYNEQFF,TGTGCCAGCAGCTTAACCAGCGTCCGCTCCTACAATGAGCAGTTCTTC
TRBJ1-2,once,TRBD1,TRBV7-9,CASSPRVRGRFNGYTF,TGTGCCAGCAGCCCGAGGGTCAGGGGGCGATTTAATGGCTACACCTTC
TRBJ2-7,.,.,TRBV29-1,CSVYLSTPYEQYF,TGCAGCGTTTACCTCAGTACCCCCTACGAGCAGTACTTC
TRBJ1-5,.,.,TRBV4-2,CASSQDPGNRNQPQHF,TGTGCCAGCAGCCAAGATCCGGGAAATAGAAATCAGCCCCAGCATTTT
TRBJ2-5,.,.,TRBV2,CASSEFTQKSVATQYF,TGTGCCAGCAGTGAATTTACCCAGAAGAGTGTAGCGACCCAGTACTTC